The 16 T cell receptor beta chains below come from one sample, sequenced in a study of CD8 T cells in Susac syndrome. Reverse transcription of roughly 0.5 to 1 ug RNA was carried out with random hexamers. TCRdb reprocessed the immunoSEQ multiplex PCR reads with MiXCR, giving one entry per CDR3 protein. The data show about 300,000 distinct CDR3 sequences, roughly 90% seen once. The sample consisted of CD8+ T cells from PBMCs. The receptors stem from a human donor with multiple sclerosis.

This rearrangement joins TRBV27 to TRBJ1-2; 7 nucleotides match TRBD1. This CDR3 has 15 amino acids. In germline, CDR1 is MNHEY, CDR2 SMNVEV (reference sequence). V shed 5 bases, J shed 3 bases, and the junction held 9 bases outside the gene matches. The CDR3 loop reads CASSNRGKSYYGYTF. The CDR3 DNA reads TGTGCCAGCAGTAACAGGGGAAAGTCGTACTATGGCTACACCTTC.

This chain uses TRBV25-1 with TRBJ2-3; no reliable D call. Germline CDR1 MGHDK, CDR2 SYGVNS. The V end was cut by 4 bases, the J end by 0 bases, with 14 bases between. This CDR3 has 16 residues. The CDR3 coding sequence is TGTGCCAGCAGTGGGAGTATCCTCTCTAGCACAGATACGCAGTATTTT. This sequence encodes CASSGSILSSTDTQYF.

The J gene is TRBJ2-3, the V gene TRBV3-1; 15 bases are a match to TRBD2. Germline V CDR1 and CDR2: LGHDT, YNNKEL (reference sequence). The CDR3 totals 16 residues. Losses at the gene ends were 4 bases for V and 4 bases for J; bases not matched to a gene: 3. In DNA, the CDR3 is TGTGCCAGCAGCCTTCGGACTAGCGGGGGGGCAGATACGCAGTATTTT. Its protein product is CASSLRTSGGADTQYF.

This clonotype appeared a single time. The rearrangement uses TRBV7-2 and TRBJ2-5; the D gene is possibly TRBD1 (6 bases). V lost 5 bases to trimming and J lost 5 bases, with 27 bases between them. The CDR3 is 18 residues long. CDR1 is SGHTA, CDR2 FQGNSA, per germline. This chain's CDR3 is CASSPPFPSGARRETQYF. For the CDR3, the DNA is TGTGCCAGCAGCCCCCCGTTTCCCTCAGGGGCGCGGAGGGAGACCCAGTACTTC.

The gene calls are TRBV4-1 and TRBJ1-1; tentative D call: TRBD1 (5 bases). CDR1 and CDR2 from the germline V gene are MGHRA and YSYEKL. The CDR3 is 13 amino acids. With 1 base removed from V and 4 bases from J, the gap between germline ends came to 7 bases. CDR3 DNA sequence: TGCGCCAGCAGCCAAGGGGACGCCACTGAAGCTTTCTTT. Amino acid sequence: CASSQGDATEAFF.

V and J are TRBV4-1 and TRBJ1-4; 7 nucleotides line up with TRBD1. Trimming removed 3 bases from V and 5 bases from J; junction bases left unmatched: 6. The germline gives CDR1 MGHRA, CDR2 YSYEKL. The CDR3 length is 15 residues. As DNA, the CDR3 is TGCGCCAGCAGCCAGGGACCGACAGGGAATGAAAAACTGTTTTTT. It encodes CASSQGPTGNEKLFF.

J is TRBJ2-4 and V is TRBV20-1, with 8 bases lining up with TRBD2. CDR1 is DFQATT and CDR2 is SNEGSKA in the germline V gene (reference sequence). CDR3 length: 16 amino acids. Losses at the gene ends were 6 bases for V and 3 bases for J; bases not matched to a gene: 13. CDR3 in amino acids: CSAPFTELAVKNIQYF. The CDR3 nucleotides read TGCAGTGCCCCATTTACCGAACTAGCGGTCAAAAACATTCAGTACTTC.

This clonotype came up once. The chain has TRBV29-1 and TRBJ2-2; the D is unclear. Looked up from germline, CDR1 is SQVTM and CDR2 is ANQGSEA. CDR3 size: 13 residues. V lost 5 bases to trimming and J lost 5 bases, with 12 bases between them. The CDR3 sequence is CSVYRPLTGELFF. DNA of the CDR3: TGCAGCGTTTACCGTCCCCTAACCGGGGAGCTGTTTTTT.

The sample holds one count of this clonotype. The J gene is TRBJ2-1, the V gene TRBV9; TRBD2 is a possible D gene (6 bases). This CDR3 has 17 amino acids. The germline V gene encodes CDR1 SGDLS and CDR2 YYNGEE. Trimming stripped 4 bases from V and 0 bases from J, with 17 bases between. CDR3 bases: TGTGCCAGCAGCCCCCTCGGGAGTGGGAGCTCCTACAATGAGCAGTTCTTC. Amino acids: CASSPLGSGSSYNEQFF. The complete variable domain, with remaining parts taken from reference TRBV9 and TRBJ2-1, reads DSGVTQTPKHLITATGQRVTLRCSPRSGDLSVYWYQQSLDQGLQFLIQYYNGEERAKGNILERFSAQQFPDLHSELNLSSLELGDSALYFCASSPLGSGSSYNEQFFGPGTRLTVL.

A single count supports this clonotype. This chain connects TRBV20-1 to TRBJ2-3; no clear D. V dropped 0 bases and J dropped 10 bases, with 17 bases sitting between them. The CDR3 loop spans 14 amino acids. CDR1 DFQATT and CDR2 SNEGSKA come from the germline V gene (reference sequence). The CDR3 DNA follows: TGCAGTGCTAGAGATCGCGTAGATTCATCCCCGCAGTATTTT. Encoded protein: CSARDRVDSSPQYF.

This clonotype was picked up one time. V usage is TRBV7-9 and J usage is TRBJ1-6; D is possibly TRBD1 (5 bases). The CDR3 is made up of 16 amino acids. Trimming left V 3 bases short and J 0 bases short, with 9 bases between. Germline lookup yields CDR1 SEHNR and CDR2 FQNEAQ (reference sequence). In DNA, the CDR3 is TGTGCCAGCAGCTTGGGACGGACCTCCTATAATTCACCCCTCCACTTT. Protein sequence: CASSLGRTSYNSPLHF. The full variable domain, with the rest looked up from reference TRBV7-9 and TRBJ1-6, is DTGVSQNPRHKITKRGQNVTFRCDPISEHNRLYWYRQTLGQGPEFLTYFQNEAQLEKSRLLSDRFSAERPKGSFSTLEIQRTEQGDSAMYLCASSLGRTSYNSPLHFGNGTRLTVT.

V gene TRBV7-8 combines with J gene TRBJ1-3; D unresolved. The V end lost 5 bases, the J end lost 0 bases, and 14 bases lay between the germline ends. The CDR3 covers 16 residues. Germline CDR1 is SGHVS and CDR2 is FQNEAQ. This CDR3 reads CASSPKRGSSGNTIYF. The CDR3 DNA reads TGTGCCAGCAGCCCGAAGCGGGGTTCCTCTGGAAACACCATATATTTT.

This clonotype was found once. The rearrangement uses TRBV27 and TRBJ2-7, with 8 nucleotides matching TRBD2. Germline V gives CDR1 MNHEY, CDR2 SMNVEV (reference sequence). This CDR3 region has 14 residues. The V and J ends lost 9 bases and 2 bases, in that order; junction bases with no gene match: 9. The chain's CDR3 is CASTFGSGTYEQYF. The CDR3 DNA reads TGTGCCAGTACGTTCGGTAGCGGGACCTACGAGCAGTACTTC.

The rearrangement joins TRBV20-1 to TRBJ2-1, with 10 nucleotides matching TRBD2. Germline V gene sequence: CDR1 DFQATT, CDR2 SNEGSKA (reference sequence). V shed 4 bases and J 9 bases; nucleotides not matched to a gene: 12. This CDR3 contains 15 residues. CDR3 amino acids: CSAKSASGSIGEQFF. CDR3 in DNA: TGCAGTGCTAAATCTGCTAGCGGGAGTATCGGTGAGCAGTTCTTC.

The chain has TRBV15 and TRBJ2-5; 12 bases line up with TRBD2. This CDR3 spans 14 amino acids. V dropped 3 bases and J dropped 7; count of bases not matched to a gene: 3. Looked up from germline, CDR1 is LNHNV and CDR2 is YYDKDF (reference sequence). This CDR3 is CATSSRTSGATQYF. CDR3 nucleotide sequence: TGTGCCACCAGCAGTAGGACTAGCGGGGCGACCCAGTACTTC.

The chain combines TRBV29-1 with TRBJ2-7, with D perhaps TRBD1 or TRBD2 (5 bases each). The V end was cut by 6 bases, the J end by 4 bases, with 16 bases between. Germline CDR1 SQVTM, CDR2 ANQGSEA. The CDR3 contains 13 residues. This chain's CDR3 is CSVRDADWYEQYF. CDR3 nucleotide sequence: TGCAGCGTCCGGGACGCGGACTGGTACGAGCAGTACTTC.